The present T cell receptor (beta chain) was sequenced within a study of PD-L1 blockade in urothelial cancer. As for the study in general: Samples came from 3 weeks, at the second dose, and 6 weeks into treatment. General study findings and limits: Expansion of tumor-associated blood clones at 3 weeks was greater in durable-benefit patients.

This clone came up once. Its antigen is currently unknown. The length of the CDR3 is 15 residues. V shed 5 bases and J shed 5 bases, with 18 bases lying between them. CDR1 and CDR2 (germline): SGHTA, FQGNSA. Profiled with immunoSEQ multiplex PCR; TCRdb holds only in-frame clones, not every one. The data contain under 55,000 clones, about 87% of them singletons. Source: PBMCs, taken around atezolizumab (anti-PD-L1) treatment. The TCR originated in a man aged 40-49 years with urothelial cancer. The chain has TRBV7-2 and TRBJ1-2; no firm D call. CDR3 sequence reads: CASSPVSFGKYGYTF. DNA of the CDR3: TGTGCCAGCAGCCCCGTTTCTTTCGGGAAATATGGCTACACCTTC.